The TCR beta chain described here comes from a study of long-term antiretroviral therapy in people with HIV. Researchers report immunoSEQ v3.0 was run at survey level. Data came from immunoSEQ multiplex PCR; TCRdb stores just in-frame clones and leaves some out. Seen here are 33,000 or so clones, roughly 80% observed once, and the top ten hold about an eighth. PBMC samples from each donor numbered at least one pre-ART and at least two post-ART. The CDR3 spans 17 residues. The material was unsorted PBMCs, obtained 0.3 years after starting antiretroviral therapy. The sequence was collected from a man in his late teens or twenties with HIV. The rearrangement links TRBV21-1 to TRBJ2-3; the table's D call, TRBD2, has no DNA check behind it. TRBV21-1 is marked as a pseudogene. CDR3: CASSLKKSGRSTDTQYF. In DNA, the CDR3 is TGTGCCAGCAGCCTAAAGAAGAGCGGGAGGAGCACAGATACGCAGTATTTT.